These T cell receptor beta chains were read from a single sample in a study of T cell repertoires in cytomegalovirus infection. TCRdb processed the reads anew with MiXCR; each CDR3 protein has one entry. The repertoire consists of about 180,000 distinct CDR3 sequences, with about a sixth occurring once and the leading ten covering under 30%. The sequenced sample consisted of CD8+ T cells from PBMCs. These receptors were taken from a human donor in good health (CMV status not recorded). Some clones in this sample may be carry-over from other donors' samples. CDR3s include the opening cysteine and the closing phenylalanine or tryptophan. The D gene is left open where the match is weak. A clone size is listed for some rows: how often the clone was seen (once, few, many), or a class if it is expanded.

>.|few|TRBV29-1|14|TRBJ1-2
TGCAGCGTTGAAGTTTCGAGGGGGGACTATGGCTACACCTTC
CSVEVSRGDYGYTF
>TRBD1|.|TRBV7-9|15|TRBJ1-1
TGTGCCAGCAGCTTAGTTGACAGGGGGAACACTGAAGCTTTCTTT
CASSLVDRGNTEAFF
>.|.|TRBV28|12|TRBJ2-1
TGTGCCAGCAGTCCCAGGGGCGACGAGCAGTTCTTC
CASSPRGDEQFF
>.|.|TRBV2|19|TRBJ1-5
TGTGCCAGCAGTGAAGTTAGGGCCACCAGACTTAATAGCAATCAGCCCCAGCATTTT
CASSEVRATRLNSNQPQHF
>.|few|TRBV7-8|13|TRBJ1-1
TGTGCCAGCAGCCACGCGGCGGGGGCGATAGCTTTCTTT
CASSHAAGAIAFF
>.|few|TRBV4-1|15|TRBJ2-6
TGCGCCAGCAGCCAAGACGACCTCGGGGCCAACGTCCTGACTTTC
CASSQDDLGANVLTF
>TRBD2|.|TRBV28|18|TRBJ2-3
TGTGCCAGCAGACATACTAGCGGGGGGTACCCTGGCACAGATACGCAGTATTTT
CASRHTSGGYPGTDTQYF
>.|few|TRBV4-1|14|TRBJ2-3
TGCGCCAGCAGCAAAAGTGGGGGTACAGATACGCAGTATTTT
CASSKSGGTDTQYF
>.|few|TRBV5-6|13|TRBJ2-1
TGTGCCAGCAGCTTTCCGACCAACAATGAGCAGTTCTTC
CASSFPTNNEQFF
>.|.|TRBV5-1|15|TRBJ2-7
TGCGCCAGCAGCCTCGAGGGTGACAGAACGGGTGAGCAGTACTTC
CASSLEGDRTGEQYF
>.|few|TRBV7-9|14|TRBJ1-1
TGTGCCAGCCGGAGAACCGAGGGACGGACTGAAGCTTTCTTT
CASRRTEGRTEAFF
>TRBD2|.|TRBV11-2|16|TRBJ2-1
TGTGCCAGCAGCTTGTCCGGGACTAGCGGGAACAATGAGCAGTTCTTC
CASSLSGTSGNNEQFF
>.|few|TRBV7-6|14|TRBJ1-1
TGTGCCAGCAGCTTATTAAGTATGAACACTGAAGCTTTCTTT
CASSLLSMNTEAFF
>.|.|TRBV28|13|TRBJ1-5
TGTGCCAGCAGTTTTGCCTACAATCAGCCCCAGCATTTT
CASSFAYNQPQHF
>.|few|TRBV28|14|TRBJ2-7
TGTGCCAGCGAAGGGACCCTCTCAACCTACGAGCAGTACTTC
CASEGTLSTYEQYF
>TRBD1|.|TRBV7-2|16|TRBJ2-7
TGTGCCAGCAGCCAGGGCACAGGGGATCGCGCCTACGAGCAGTACTTC
CASSQGTGDRAYEQYF
>TRBD1|.|TRBV19|15|TRBJ1-1
TGTGCCAGTAGTACAGGAGACAGGGTGAACACTGAAGCTTTCTTT
CASSTGDRVNTEAFF
>.|.|TRBV6-1|15|TRBJ2-1
TGTGCCAGCAGTTCCAGCGAGAGCTCCTACAATGAGCAGTTCTTC
CASSSSESSYNEQFF
>.|few|TRBV7-8|16|TRBJ1-4
TGTGCCAGCAGCTACGGGCACACCGCAACTAATGAAAAACTGTTTTTT
CASSYGHTATNEKLFF
>.|.|TRBV12-3/TRBV12-4|14|TRBJ1-6
TGTGCCAGCAGTGCACAGGGCTATAATTCACCCCTCCACTTT
CASSAQGYNSPLHF
>.|.|TRBV12-3/TRBV12-4|14|TRBJ2-1
TGTGCCAGCAGTTCCCCACGGAGGGTCAATGAGCAGTTCTTC
CASSSPRRVNEQFF
>TRBD2|few|TRBV7-2|15|TRBJ2-7
TGTGCCAGCAGCACCGGGACTAGCGGTTACTACGAGCAGTACTTC
CASSTGTSGYYEQYF
>TRBD1|.|TRBV13|15|TRBJ2-3
TGTGCCAGCAGCCGACCTACAGGGGGATCAGATACGCAGTATTTT
CASSRPTGGSDTQYF
>TRBD1|.|TRBV7-9|17|TRBJ1-2
TGTGCCAGCAGCGGGACCGGGACAGGCCTCGCGAACTATGGCTACACCTTC
CASSGTGTGLANYGYTF
>.|few|TRBV7-2|17|TRBJ1-6
TGTGCCAGCAGCCCACCGGAGACAGAGCAATATAATTCACCCCTCCACTTT
CASSPPETEQYNSPLHF
>.|few|TRBV28|14|TRBJ1-3
TGTGCCAGCAGTTTGATCCCCTCTGGAAACACCATATATTTT
CASSLIPSGNTIYF
>.|many|TRBV7-2|14|TRBJ1-5
TGTGCCAGCAGCTTAGCGGGGCTCAATCAGCCCCAGCATTTT
CASSLAGLNQPQHF
>.|.|TRBV12-5|14|TRBJ1-1
TGTGCTAGTGCCCCGGAGGGGGTGAACACTGAAGCTTTCTTT
CASAPEGVNTEAFF
>.|few|TRBV4-1|13|TRBJ2-1
TGCGCCAGCAGCCAAGATTACAGAAATGAGCAGTTCTTC
CASSQDYRNEQFF
>.|few|TRBV14|16|TRBJ2-7
TGTGCCAGCAGCCAAGATCTAAGCCAGGAAAACTACGAGCAGTACTTC
CASSQDLSQENYEQYF
>.|.|TRBV20-1|15|TRBJ1-3
TGCAGTGCTAGATGGGCGGGGAGCTCTGGAAACACCATATATTTT
CSARWAGSSGNTIYF
>TRBD1|.|TRBV6-6|18|TRBJ1-6
TGTGCCAGCAGTTACTCCCCCTCCGGGACAGTCGATAATTCACCCCTCCACTTT
CASSYSPSGTVDNSPLHF
>.|many|TRBV7-6|12|TRBJ2-7
TGTGCCAGCAGCCTTGGACAAGCCGAGCAGTACTTC
CASSLGQAEQYF
>TRBD1|many|TRBV5-6|15|TRBJ2-1
TGTGCCAGCAGCTTTGGGACAGGGGACCCTCATGAGCAGTTCTTC
CASSFGTGDPHEQFF
>TRBD1|.|TRBV25-1|15|TRBJ2-7
TGTGCCAGCAGTGAAGGCTGGGACAGGTCCCACGAGCAGTACTTC
CASSEGWDRSHEQYF
>.|few|TRBV7-2|15|TRBJ2-3
TGTGCCAGCAGCTTAGCAGGCAGGGTGACAGATACGCAGTATTTT
CASSLAGRVTDTQYF
>TRBD1|.|TRBV7-6|16|TRBJ1-3
TGTGCCAGCAGCTTTATTTGGGACAGCTCTGGAAACACCATATATTTT
CASSFIWDSSGNTIYF
>.|few|TRBV4-1|13|TRBJ1-2
TGTGCCAGCAGCCAAGATGGACCCGGCGGCTACACCTTC
CASSQDGPGGYTF
>.|.|TRBV25-1|13|TRBJ1-1
TGTGCCAGCAGCCGGGGGGGGTACACTGAAGCTTTCTTT
CASSRGGYTEAFF
>TRBD1|.|TRBV5-1|15|TRBJ1-1
TGCGCCAGCAGCACCCCGGACAGGGGAAACACTGAAGCTTTCTTT
CASSTPDRGNTEAFF